Shown below are 26 T cell receptor beta chains from a single sample sequenced in a study of STAT5B mutations in CD4+ large granular lymphocyte leukemia. Some clones are missing from TCRdb's copy, which holds only in-frame ones; the method was immunoSEQ multiplex PCR. Of over 20,000 clones in the sample, approximately 81% were seen once. Sequenced sample: CD4+ T cells from blood buffy coats. Every receptor here comes from a human donor in good health.

This clone was detected a few times. This chain joins TRBV29-1 and TRBJ1-5, with D maybe TRBD1 (6 bases). The germline V and J ends were trimmed by 1 base and 9 bases, with 16 bases remaining between them. Per the germline V gene, CDR1 is SQVTM and CDR2 is ANQGSEA. This CDR3 has 14 amino acids. The CDR3 protein is CSVEGGQGILPQHF. The CDR3 bases are TGCAGCGTTGAAGGTGGGCAGGGGATTCTGCCCCAGCATTTT.

The chain combines TRBV7-3 with TRBJ2-1, with D maybe TRBD2 (7 bases). Trimming stripped 4 bases from V and 4 bases from J, with 17 bases between. The CDR3 sequence is 16 residues long. Germline V gene data show CDR1 as SGHTA and CDR2 as FQGTGA. CDR3 amino acids: CASSSGGGGSYNEQFF. The CDR3 coding sequence is TGTGCCAGCAGCTCGGGCGGGGGCGGGAGTTACAATGAGCAGTTCTTC.

The genes are TRBV5-1 and TRBJ2-1; perhaps TRBD2 as D (7 bases). Trimming shortened V by 2 bases and J by 9 bases, and 12 bases separated the two germline ends. Germline CDR1 SGHRS, CDR2 YFSETQ. This CDR3 comprises 13 residues. The CDR3 protein is CASSLGGGSEQFF. Written as DNA, the CDR3 is TGCGCCAGCAGCTTAGGCGGGGGCAGTGAGCAGTTCTTC.

The J gene is TRBJ2-3, the V gene TRBV11-3; 11 bases line up with TRBD1. This CDR3 spans 16 amino acids. The V gene's germline CDR1 is SGHNT and CDR2 YENEEA. J lost 6 bases, V lost 5 bases, and 10 bases had no gene match. CDR3 sequence reads: CASSLGQGARADTQYF. DNA of the CDR3: TGTGCCAGCAGCCTTGGACAGGGGGCACGAGCCGATACGCAGTATTTT.

V gene TRBV7-2 combines with J gene TRBJ2-1; the D is unclear. Germline V gene sequence: CDR1 SGHTA, CDR2 FQGNSA. The germline V and J ends were trimmed by 5 bases and 0 bases, with 14 bases remaining between them. This CDR3 has 16 amino acids. CDR3 coding DNA: TGTGCCAGCAGCAGAGACCCTTTGGGCTCCTACAATGAGCAGTTCTTC. Its translation is CASSRDPLGSYNEQFF.

CDR3 nucleotides: TGCGCCAGCAGAGCCCCAGGGGTTAACACCGGGGAGCTGTTTTTT. Its translation: CASRAPGVNTGELFF. This chain uses TRBV5-1 with TRBJ2-2; possible D gene TRBD1, 6 bases. The CDR3 is 15 residues long. V lost 5 bases and J lost 2, with 13 bases in between. The germline V gene has CDR1 SGHRS and CDR2 YFSETQ.

This clone was detected only a few times. V and J are TRBV18 and TRBJ1-5; the D is unclear. Germline V gene lookup returns CDR1 KGHSH and CDR2 LQKENI. The CDR3 sequence is 14 residues long. Trimming pared 0 bases from V and 3 bases from J, leaving 6 bases between. This CDR3 is CASSPPAVNQPQHF. The DNA of the CDR3 is TGTGCCAGCTCACCACCGGCGGTCAATCAGCCCCAGCATTTT. The variable domain in full, completed from reference TRBV18 and TRBJ1-5, reads NAGVMQNPRHLVRRRGQEARLRCSPMKGHSHVYWYRQLPEEGLKFMVYLQKENIIDESGMPKERFSAEFPKEGPSILRIQQVVRGDSAAYFCASSPPAVNQPQHFGDGTRLSIL.

This clone was observed a few times. The chain combines TRBV6-1 with TRBJ2-7; D unclear. Trimming cost V 2 bases and J 4 bases, with 6 bases left between them. The CDR3 loop spans 12 amino acids. CDR1 and CDR2 (germline): MNHNS, SASEGT. The CDR3 DNA reads TGTGCCAGCAGTGAACTCTCGTACGAGCAGTACTTC. Residues: CASSELSYEQYF.

This chain connects TRBV18 to TRBJ1-1; 7 bases agree with TRBD1. The CDR3 extends over 17 amino acids. V was pared by 2 bases and J by 4 bases, with 13 bases of the junction left unmatched. Germline CDR1 reads KGHSH; CDR2 reads LQKENI. The CDR3 DNA follows: TGTGCCAGCTCACCATTGGGAGGGGGCATCTGGAGCACTGAAGCTTTCTTT. This translates into CASSPLGGGIWSTEAFF.

The J gene is TRBJ2-3, the V gene TRBV6-5, with TRBD1 matching 8 bases. Germline CDR1 is MNHEY and CDR2 is SVGAGI. This CDR3 has 13 amino acids. V gave up 5 bases and J gave up 7 bases; unmatched junction bases: 5. The CDR3, as DNA: TGTGCCAGCAGTGTCGACAGGGGAAATACGCAGTATTTT. Amino acid sequence: CASSVDRGNTQYF.

In DNA, the CDR3 is TGTGCCAGCTCACCATATGGCGGAGGGGAGGATGGCTACACCTTC. The encoded protein is CASSPYGGGEDGYTF. The chain uses TRBV18 and TRBJ1-2; maybe TRBD1 (5 bases). Trimming stripped 2 bases from V and 6 bases from J, with 16 bases between. This CDR3 region has 15 residues. The germline V gene has CDR1 KGHSH and CDR2 LQKENI.

The chain is built from TRBV27 and TRBJ2-5; D possibly corresponds to TRBD1 (6 bases). CDR3 size: 15 residues. The V end was cut by 1 base, the J end by 4 bases, with 13 bases between. Germline CDR1 and CDR2: MNHEY and SMNVEV (reference sequence). The CDR3 reads CASSLFTGSSETQYF. For the CDR3, the DNA is TGTGCCAGCAGTTTATTCACAGGGTCGTCAGAGACCCAGTACTTC.

This clone was seen once. The V and J genes are TRBV6-5 and TRBJ2-5, with D uncertain. The CDR3 length is 14 residues. The germline V and J ends were trimmed by 2 bases and 2 bases, with 9 bases remaining between them. Germline-derived CDR1 and CDR2 are MNHEY and SVGAGI. Written as DNA, the CDR3 is TGTGCCAGCAGTTACGGACGGAGTCAAGAGACCCAGTACTTC. Translating gives CASSYGRSQETQYF.

The V and J genes are TRBV29-1 and TRBJ1-1, with D possibly TRBD1 on 5 matching bases. The CDR3 sequence is 12 residues long. Germline V gene lookup returns CDR1 SQVTM and CDR2 ANQGSEA. V shed 3 bases and J shed 6 bases, with 11 bases lying between them. The DNA for the CDR3 is TGCAGCGTTGAGCAGGGAGGGGCTGAAGCTTTCTTT. Translating it yields CSVEQGGAEAFF.

This clone was detected once. This chain uses TRBV19 with TRBJ1-2; 8 bases fit TRBD1. V was clipped by 6 bases and J by 0 bases; unmatched bases: 3. Per the germline V gene, CDR1 is LNHDA and CDR2 is SQIVND (reference sequence). This CDR3 is built from 14 residues. The CDR3 here is CASRRTGTNYGYTF. The CDR3 nucleotides read TGTGCCAGTAGGAGGACAGGGACTAACTATGGCTACACCTTC.

V is TRBV5-1 and J is TRBJ1-2, with unresolved D. The germline V and J ends were trimmed by 5 bases and 6 bases, with 20 bases remaining between them. CDR1 and CDR2 (germline): SGHRS, YFSETQ. The CDR3 has 15 residues. As DNA, the CDR3 is TGCGCCAGCAGACCCCTCCCCGGGGAGCGAGATGGCTACACCTTC. It yields the protein CASRPLPGERDGYTF. Full variable domain (rest looked up from reference TRBV5-1 and TRBJ1-2): KAGVTQTPRYLIKTRGQQVTLSCSPISGHRSVSWYQQTPGQGLQFLFEYFSETQRNKGNFPGRFSGRQFSNSRSEMNVSTLELGDSALYLCASRPLPGERDGYTFGSGTRLTVV.

The chain employs TRBV5-1 and TRBJ1-2; no reliable D call. Between the trimmed V and J ends, which lost 5 bases and 0 bases, there was a span of 14 bases. Looked up from germline, CDR1 is SGHRS and CDR2 is YFSETQ. The CDR3 has 15 residues. CDR3 loop: CASRVPGNSNYGYTF. In DNA form, the CDR3 reads TGCGCCAGCAGGGTTCCCGGGAATTCTAACTATGGCTACACCTTC.

This clone was counted a single time. The junction does not match germline at one end; this may be a read error. The chain has TRBV7-9 and TRBJ1-6; D remains unclear. The CDR3 runs 13 residues. Germline lookup yields CDR1 SEHNR and CDR2 FQNEAQ (reference sequence). CDR3 nucleotide sequence: TGTGCCAGCAGCTCCGCCGGAAGTTCACCCCCCCACTTT. Encoded protein: CASSSAGSSPPHF. Variable domain in full (rest from reference TRBV7-9 and TRBJ1-6): DTGVSQNPRHKITKRGQNVTFRCDPISEHNRLYWYRQTLGQGPEFLTYFQNEAQLEKSRLLSDRFSAERPKGSFSTLEIQRTEQGDSAMYLCASSSAGSSPPHFGNGTRLTVT.

This clone was recorded a few times. The chain uses TRBV10-1 and TRBJ1-1; maybe TRBD1 (5 bases). The germline V gene encodes CDR1 WNHNN and CDR2 SYGVQD (reference sequence). V was cut by 8 bases and J by 5 bases, with 15 bases left in between. The CDR3 is 13 residues long. For the CDR3, the DNA is TGCGCCAGCGCGCGGGTCCCAGGGACTGAAGCTTTCTTT. Its translation: CASARVPGTEAFF.

This sequence joins TRBV5-4 and TRBJ2-5; a possible D gene is TRBD1 (5 bases). Germline V CDR1 and CDR2: SGHNT, YYREEE (reference sequence). CDR3 length: 14 amino acids. The V and J ends lost 1 base and 5 bases respectively, with 12 bases between them. CDR3 in DNA: TGTGCCAGCAGCTTGACTGGGGCCAGCGAGACCCAGTACTTC. Protein: CASSLTGASETQYF.

The V gene is TRBV4-1, the J gene TRBJ1-6; D gene ambiguous. Germline V gene lookup returns CDR1 MGHRA and CDR2 YSYEKL. Trimming took 3 bases from V and 10 from J, leaving 10 bases between them. CDR3 length: 13 amino acids. CDR3 in DNA: TGCGCCAGCAGCCAGAGACGGGAATCACCCCTCCACTTT. Encoded protein: CASSQRRESPLHF.

The chain couples TRBV5-1 to TRBJ2-6; the D gene is possibly TRBD1 (5 bases). V was pared by 0 bases and J by 0 bases, with 13 bases between. The CDR3 extends over 18 amino acids. Looked up from germline, CDR1 is SGHRS and CDR2 is YFSETQ. The CDR3 here is CASSLVTDPSSGANVLTF. CDR3 nucleotide sequence: TGCGCCAGCAGCTTGGTGACAGACCCTTCCTCTGGGGCCAACGTCCTGACTTTC. Using reference TRBV5-1 and TRBJ2-6 for the parts outside the CDR3, the full variable domain is KAGVTQTPRYLIKTRGQQVTLSCSPISGHRSVSWYQQTPGQGLQFLFEYFSETQRNKGNFPGRFSGRQFSNSRSEMNVSTLELGDSALYLCASSLVTDPSSGANVLTFGAGSRLTVL.

This chain uses TRBV2 with TRBJ2-3; the match to TRBD2 covers 7 bases. J was trimmed by 4 bases and V by 4 bases; bases with no gene match: 8. Germline V gene data show CDR1 as SNHLY and CDR2 as FYNNEI. The CDR3 totals 15 residues. The DNA of the CDR3 is TGTGCCAGCAGTGGGGGGGGGACGATAGCAGATACGCAGTATTTT. It specifies CASSGGGTIADTQYF.

The chain employs TRBV28 and TRBJ1-2; D gene uncertain. Looked up from germline, CDR1 is MDHEN and CDR2 is SYDVKM. V dropped 3 bases and J dropped 7 bases, with 9 bases sitting between them. The CDR3 length is 12 residues. CDR3 DNA: TGTGCCAGCAGTTTCTCGGATTTTGGCTACACCTTC. Translating gives CASSFSDFGYTF.

This clone has a single count. The chain uses TRBV4-2 and TRBJ1-5, with a weak D call TRBD1 (6 bases). This CDR3 spans 16 amino acids. The V end was cut by 1 base, the J end by 5 bases, with 15 bases between. The germline gives CDR1 LGHNA, CDR2 YNFKEQ. The CDR3 sequence is CASSQGGGGQDQPQHF. The CDR3 bases are TGTGCCAGCAGCCAAGGAGGGGGAGGGCAGGATCAGCCCCAGCATTTT.

This clone was observed a single time. The chain links TRBV5-4 to TRBJ1-2; TRBD1 is a possible D gene (5 bases). The CDR3 consists of 16 residues. The germline CDR1 and CDR2 sequences are SGHNT and YYREEE (reference sequence). Trimming left V 0 bases short and J 8 bases short, with 20 bases between. The CDR3 bases are TGTGCCAGCAGCTTGGATGGGGGAGGGGAGATCTTGGGCTACACCTTC. Protein: CASSLDGGGEILGYTF.